The clone carrying this T cell receptor (beta chain) was detected a few times. What it binds is not known. Via MiXCR, TCRdb re-called the 5' RACE reads, giving one row per CDR3 protein. In the table there are under 450,000 distinct CDR3 sequences, around a fifth of which are singletons. These data come from a study of T-cell memory formation after mild COVID-19. Whole-study context: Among the donors, TCR clusters were largely specific to each donor. Whole-study findings and limits: Some clones that responded were present in memory (sampled pre-infection), which suggests cross-reactive memory joined. Contracting CD8+ clones were enriched in EMRA, CD4+ mainly in CM and EM.

CDR3 size: 16 residues. Germline trimming cut 1 base from V and 9 bases from J; bases unmatched to any gene: 12. Germline assignment: CDR1 DFQATT and CDR2 SNEGSKA (reference sequence). This clonotype was obtained from a man aged 18 to 30 who had mild COVID-19 (a few samples of this study predate the infection). Cell type and time point are not known. Sample: PBMCs or a T cell subset sorted from them (not recorded which). The chain employs TRBV20-1 and TRBJ1-6; 7 bases are a match to TRBD1. The chain's CDR3 is CSARGTRGGGGSPLHF. The CDR3 DNA reads as TGCAGTGCTAGAGGAACGAGAGGGGGCGGCGGTTCACCCCTCCACTTT.